This T cell receptor beta chain was recorded in a study of blood T cells in healthy people across ages. Germline CDR1 and CDR2: SGDLS and YYNGEE. Trimming cost V 4 bases and J 1 base, with 18 bases left between them. The CDR3 covers 18 residues. Overall study results and limits: More naive CD4+ cells and higher diversity marked long-lived donors relative to aged donors. Per-million-T-cell TCR beta diversity fell roughly linearly with age.

Comments on this clonotype: No antigen is known for it.

Healthy individuals of Caucasian origin from Russia, aged roughly 6 to 95, served as donors. Alongside a J-beta primer mix, a sample-barcoded 5' primer served in a second PCR lasting about 7 to 11 cycles. No fewer than 3 million CDR3-containing paired-end reads came from each sample. Using its own MiXCR run on the 5' RACE reads, TCRdb lists one record per CDR3 protein. The sample lists under 2 million distinct CDR3 sequences, 30% to 40% occurring once. The gene calls are TRBV9 and TRBJ2-6; D not resolved. The sequence was obtained from a woman in her twenties or thirties in good health. The sequenced material came from blood. In DNA, the CDR3 is TGTGCCAGCAGCCCACGAGGATCCCCACCATCTGGGGCCAACGTCCTGACTTTC. Amino acids: CASSPRGSPPSGANVLTF.